One T cell receptor beta chain is described in this entry. The data stem from a study of blood T cell repertoires in COVID-19. Study context: Material from acute and convalescent COVID-19 was sourced from the United States, Italy and Spain. T cells, B-cell-depleted T cells, or PBMCs provided the cDNA or gDNA that served as material.

Generated by immunoSEQ multiplex PCR, the TCRdb table keeps only in-frame clones and is missing some. Among some 150,000 clones listed, about four fifths were seen once. Study members were between roughly 18 and 90 years old and lived in 24 US regions. Up to 2 weeks before entering the study, exposed participants had met a COVID-19 case. The CDR3 is 16 residues long. Per germline, CDR1 SGHRS and CDR2 YFSETQ. Trimming took 5 bases from V and 0 from J, leaving 14 bases between them. This rearrangement joins TRBV5-1 to TRBJ1-4, with unresolved D. Sequencing used PBMCs or T cells enriched from blood (not recorded which). This receptor was identified in a woman aged 18-29 years who had been exposed to COVID-19. For the CDR3, the DNA is TGCGCCAGCAGGGGAGGACTGCTGTCAACTAATGAAAAACTGTTTTTT. Residues: CASRGGLLSTNEKLFF.